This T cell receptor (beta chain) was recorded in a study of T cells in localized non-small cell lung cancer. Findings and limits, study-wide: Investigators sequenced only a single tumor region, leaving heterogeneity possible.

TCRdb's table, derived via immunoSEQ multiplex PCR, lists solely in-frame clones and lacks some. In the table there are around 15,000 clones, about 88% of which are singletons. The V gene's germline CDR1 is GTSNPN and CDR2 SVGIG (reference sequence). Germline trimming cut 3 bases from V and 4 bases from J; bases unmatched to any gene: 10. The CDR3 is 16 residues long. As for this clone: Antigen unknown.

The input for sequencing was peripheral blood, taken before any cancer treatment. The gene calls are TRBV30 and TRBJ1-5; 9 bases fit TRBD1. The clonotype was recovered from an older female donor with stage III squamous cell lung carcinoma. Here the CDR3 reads CAWRRKDRGLNQPQHF. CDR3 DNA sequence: TGTGCCTGGAGGCGGAAGGACAGGGGCCTTAATCAGCCCCAGCATTTT.